The 6 T cell receptor beta chains listed next were all sequenced from one sample in a study of blood T cell repertoires in COVID-19. Profiling relied on immunoSEQ multiplex PCR, and the TCRdb table lists in-frame clones only, not all of them. The table has fewer than 250,000 clones, 70% to 90% seen once. Sequences were obtained from peripheral blood. These receptors all stem from a woman aged 40 to 55 with acute or convalescent COVID-19.

The rearrangement joins TRBV4-1 to TRBJ1-3; TRBD1 is a possible D gene (5 bases). CDR3 length: 15 residues. Germline V gives CDR1 MGHRA, CDR2 YSYEKL. The V end lost 0 bases, the J end lost 2 bases, and 8 bases lay between the germline ends. Here the CDR3 DNA reads TGCGCCAGCAGCCAAGATGGAGGGGCTGGAAACACCATATATTTT. Protein sequence: CASSQDGGAGNTIYF.

V gene TRBV30 combines with J gene TRBJ1-1; the match to TRBD1 covers 10 bases. CDR1 and CDR2 (germline): GTSNPN, SVGIG (reference sequence). The CDR3 has 15 residues. The V gene end was trimmed by 3 bases and the J gene end by 5 bases; junction bases not matched to a gene: 9. The CDR3 DNA is TGTGCCTGGAGGGACGGGACAGGGGTTTGGACTGAAGCTTTCTTT. This gives the protein CAWRDGTGVWTEAFF.

The rearrangement joins TRBV10-2 to TRBJ1-1, with D possibly being TRBD1 (5 bases). This CDR3 spans 13 amino acids. CDR1 WSHSY and CDR2 SAAADI come from the germline V gene. Between the trimmed V and J ends, which lost 4 bases and 5 bases, there was a span of 11 bases. The CDR3 bases are TGCGCCAGCAGTGGGGGCATTGGAACTGAAGCTTTCTTT. It specifies CASSGGIGTEAFF.

The J gene is TRBJ1-1, the V gene TRBV5-1, with D possibly TRBD1 on 5 matching bases. The germline V gene encodes CDR1 SGHRS and CDR2 YFSETQ. The CDR3 contains 18 residues. V dropped 4 bases and J dropped 0 bases, with 22 bases sitting between them. The CDR3 DNA sequence: TGCGCCAGCAGCCCCCATAGGGGTCCTATTTACATGAACACTGAAGCTTTCTTT. This translates into CASSPHRGPIYMNTEAFF.

This clone was found a few times. This sequence joins TRBV5-1 and TRBJ2-2; D possibly corresponds to TRBD1 (6 bases). V was trimmed by 4 bases and J by 8 bases, leaving 18 bases between them. This CDR3 comprises 15 residues. Germline CDR1 and CDR2: SGHRS and YFSETQ. The CDR3: CASSGDAGTQGELFF. The CDR3 nucleotides are TGCGCCAGCAGCGGGGACGCCGGGACACAAGGGGAGCTGTTTTTT.

The gene calls are TRBV30 and TRBJ2-5; 13 bases match TRBD2. V lost 0 bases and J lost 2; bases outside the gene matches: 6. CDR1 is GTSNPN, CDR2 SVGIG, per germline (reference sequence). CDR3 length: 17 amino acids. CDR3 in amino acids: CAWSVLAGGPGQETQYF. In nucleotides, the CDR3 is TGTGCCTGGAGTGTACTAGCGGGGGGGCCGGGGCAAGAGACCCAGTACTTC.